Below are 18 T cell receptor beta chains sequenced from a single sample in a study of blood T cell repertoires in COVID-19 (TCRdb year 2020). Libraries were built with the immunoSEQ multiplex PCR assay. Entries here come from immuneACCESS through TCRdb and include only in-frame sequences with V and J called. Some clones fail to appear in such tables; in the studies checked, an unresolved V gene covers under half of the shortfall, and the cause of the remainder is unknown. The sample table holds 200,000 to 300,000 clones, of which roughly four fifths were seen once. The top ten hold roughly 1.9% of the sample. Sequences were obtained from peripheral blood. These receptors all come from a man aged 25-40 years who had recovered from COVID-19.

The genes are TRBV6-5 and TRBJ1-2; D remains ambiguous. This CDR3 is built from 15 residues. Germline V CDR1 and CDR2: MNHEY, SVGAGI. V lost 3 bases, J lost 4 bases, and 15 bases lay in between. The CDR3 region has the DNA TGTGCCAGCAGTTATGCTAGCAGGCAGCCCTATGGCTACACCTTC. It specifies CASSYASRQPYGYTF.

The chain combines TRBV6-1 with TRBJ2-7; D is uncertain. V was clipped by 1 base and J by 9 bases, with 10 bases between them. Germline V gene data show CDR1 as MNHNS and CDR2 as SASEGT. The CDR3 runs to 12 residues. The CDR3 region has the DNA TGTGCCAGCAGTGAAGGTAGCCTCCCGCAGTACGTC. It translates to CASSEGSLPQYV.

This clone was observed a handful of times. The rearrangement links TRBV19 to TRBJ1-5, with D perhaps matching TRBD1 (5 bases). This CDR3 is built from 13 residues. Trimming removed 9 bases from V and 5 bases from J, with 14 bases in between. Germline CDR1 reads LNHDA; CDR2 reads SQIVND (reference sequence). Written as DNA, the CDR3 is TGTGCCAGCCATAGAGGCAGGGATCAGCCCCAGCATTTT. Encoded protein: CASHRGRDQPQHF.

The V and J genes are TRBV21-1 and TRBJ1-6; the D segment call TRBD1 is taken from the table without a DNA check. TRBV21-1 is a recognized pseudogene. The CDR3 has 17 residues. The CDR3 sequence is CASSFQVGDRARTPLHF. For the CDR3, the DNA is TGTGCCAGCAGCTTCCAAGTGGGGGACAGGGCGAGGACCCCCCTCCACTTT.

The chain employs TRBV9 and TRBJ2-2, with 9 bases identical to TRBD2. The CDR3 is 16 residues long. The trim removed 0 bases at V and 4 bases at J, leaving 4 bases unmatched. Germline V lookup: CDR1 SGDLS, CDR2 YYNGEE. The CDR3 is CASSVGLAGPTGELFF. The CDR3 DNA follows: TGTGCCAGCAGCGTAGGTCTAGCGGGGCCCACCGGGGAGCTGTTTTTT.

V usage is TRBV6-1 and J usage is TRBJ1-5, with D hard to call. The V gene's germline CDR1 is MNHNS and CDR2 SASEGT. The CDR3 has 16 amino acids. V lost 3 bases, J lost 1 base, and 13 bases lay in between. This chain's CDR3 is CASSEFIKASNQPQHF. CDR3 nucleotide sequence: TGTGCCAGCAGTGAGTTTATTAAAGCGAGCAATCAGCCCCAGCATTTT.

The chain carries TRBV4-1 and TRBJ2-2; TRBD2 matches at 8 bases. The V segment lost 1 base and the J segment 1 base; nucleotides outside the gene matches: 5. Germline V gene data show CDR1 as MGHRA and CDR2 as YSYEKL. CDR3 size: 17 residues. The CDR3 nucleotides are TGCGCCAGCAGCCAAGGCCCGGGACTAGGGAACACCGGGGAGCTGTTTTTT. Translation gives CASSQGPGLGNTGELFF.

This chain connects TRBV5-1 to TRBJ2-1; 10 bases agree with TRBD2. CDR1 SGHRS and CDR2 YFSETQ come from the germline V gene. The CDR3 is 15 amino acids. The V segment lost 1 base and the J segment 5 bases; nucleotides outside the gene matches: 3. Here the CDR3 reads CASSLNSGRNNEQFF. The CDR3 DNA reads as TGCGCCAGCAGCTTGAATAGCGGGAGGAACAATGAGCAGTTCTTC. Full variable domain (rest looked up from reference TRBV5-1 and TRBJ2-1): KAGVTQTPRYLIKTRGQQVTLSCSPISGHRSVSWYQQTPGQGLQFLFEYFSETQRNKGNFPGRFSGRQFSNSRSEMNVSTLELGDSALYLCASSLNSGRNNEQFFGPGTRLTVL.

The J gene is TRBJ2-5, the V gene TRBV3-1 (or the pseudogene TRBV3-2), with D unclear. Germline CDR1 reads LGHDT; CDR2 reads YNNKEL (reference sequence). This CDR3 has 12 amino acids. Trimming cost V 1 base and J 5 bases, with 5 bases left between them. The CDR3 nucleotides are TGTGCCAGCAGCCAAGCCAGGGAGACCCAGTACTTC. Amino acid sequence: CASSQARETQYF.

The chain is built from TRBV6-6 and TRBJ2-5, with TRBD2 matching 9 bases. Trimming took 2 bases from V and 3 from J; bases not matched to a gene: 4. This CDR3 comprises 15 residues. Germline V gene sequence: CDR1 MNHNY, CDR2 SVGAGI (reference sequence). The CDR3 DNA reads TGTGCCAGCAGTTACCCTCGCGGGGGGGAAGAGACCCAGTACTTC. Translating gives CASSYPRGGEETQYF.

This clone has just a few counts. The CDR3 region has the DNA TGTGCCAGCAAGGGCGGGGGTAGCAATCAGCCCCAGCATTTT. Encoded protein: CASKGGGSNQPQHF. V is TRBV6-5 and J is TRBJ1-5; D perhaps matches TRBD1 (5 bases). V lost 7 bases, J lost 0 bases, and 10 bases lay in between. Germline V gives CDR1 MNHEY, CDR2 SVGAGI. This CDR3 spans 14 amino acids.

The chain is built from TRBV3-1 (or the pseudogene TRBV3-2) and TRBJ2-1, with TRBD1 matching 8 bases. The germline V gene has CDR1 LGHDT and CDR2 YNNKEL (reference sequence). CDR3 length equals 15 residues. Losses at the gene ends were 0 bases for V and 5 bases for J; bases not matched to a gene: 3. CDR3 nucleotides: TGTGCCAGCAGCCAAGACAGGGGGCCCGACAATGAGCAGTTCTTC. Translated, it gives CASSQDRGPDNEQFF.

This chain joins TRBV3-1 (or the pseudogene TRBV3-2) and TRBJ2-3; 8 bases map to TRBD2. Trimming took 1 base from V and 2 from J; bases not matched to a gene: 5. CDR1 and CDR2 from the germline V gene are LGHDT and YNNKEL (reference sequence). CDR3 length: 16 amino acids. The CDR3 loop is CASSQGSGADTDTQYF. The CDR3 region has the DNA TGTGCCAGCAGCCAAGGTAGCGGGGCCGACACAGATACGCAGTATTTT.

The rearrangement uses TRBV7-2 and TRBJ2-1; 8 positions agree with TRBD2. Germline assignment: CDR1 SGHTA and CDR2 FQGNSA. The CDR3 loop spans 13 amino acids. V trimming: 8 bases; J trimming: 4 bases; junction bases outside the gene matches: 4. The CDR3 coding sequence is TGTGCCAGCGGAACTAGCGGATACAATGAGCAGTTCTTC. It specifies CASGTSGYNEQFF.

This chain connects TRBV5-4 to TRBJ2-1, with TRBD1 matching over 7 bases. The germline CDR1 and CDR2 sequences are SGHNT and YYREEE (reference sequence). The CDR3 totals 15 residues. V lost 4 bases and J lost 4; bases outside the gene matches: 8. The CDR3 sequence is CASSPWTGSYNEQFF. The CDR3 DNA reads TGTGCCAGCAGCCCCTGGACAGGCAGTTACAATGAGCAGTTCTTC.

This rearrangement joins TRBV5-5 to TRBJ1-3; D gene ambiguous. The CDR3 is made up of 15 amino acids. Germline V CDR1 and CDR2: SGHKS, YYEKEE (reference sequence). V gave up 6 bases and J gave up 0 bases, with 13 bases separating them. CDR3 DNA: TGTGCCAGCACCCAACTCGGAGGCTCTGGAAACACCATATATTTT. Protein product: CASTQLGGSGNTIYF.

The rearrangement joins TRBV19 to TRBJ2-3, with TRBD1 matching over 8 bases. The trim removed 5 bases at V and 2 bases at J, leaving 9 bases unmatched. The CDR3 is 16 amino acids. Germline V gene sequence: CDR1 LNHDA, CDR2 SQIVND (reference sequence). The CDR3, as DNA: TGTGCCAGTAGTGCCCAGGGGGCGCGTTACACAGATACGCAGTATTTT. This gives the protein CASSAQGARYTDTQYF.

This chain connects TRBV5-8 to TRBJ1-5, with D possibly matching TRBD1 (5 bases). The CDR3 spans 14 residues. Germline lookup yields CDR1 SGHTS and CDR2 YDEGEE. The V gene lost 3 bases and the J gene lost 4 bases, with 11 bases spanning the gap. As DNA, the CDR3 is TGTGCCAGCAGCTCGAGACAGCGAAATCAGCCCCAGCATTTT. It is translated as CASSSRQRNQPQHF.